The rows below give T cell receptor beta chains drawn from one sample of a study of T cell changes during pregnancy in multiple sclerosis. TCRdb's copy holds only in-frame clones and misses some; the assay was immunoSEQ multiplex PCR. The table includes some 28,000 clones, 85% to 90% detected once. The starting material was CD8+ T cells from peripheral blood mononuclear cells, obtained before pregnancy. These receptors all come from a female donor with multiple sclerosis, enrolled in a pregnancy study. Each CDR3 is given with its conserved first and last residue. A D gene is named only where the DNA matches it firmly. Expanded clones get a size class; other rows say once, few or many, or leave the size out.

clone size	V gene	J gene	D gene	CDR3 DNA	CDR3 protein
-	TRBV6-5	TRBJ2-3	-	TGTGCCAGCAGAACCCCCGCCGGAGATACGCAGTATTTT	CASRTPAGDTQYF
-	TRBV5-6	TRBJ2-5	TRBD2	TGTGCCAGCAGCCCAGTAGCGGGGGGATCGGTGGCCCAGTACTTC	CASSPVAGGSVAQYF
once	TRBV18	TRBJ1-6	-	TGTGCCAGCTCCCAAGGGAGTCAGTCTAATTCACCCCTCCACTTT	CASSQGSQSNSPLHF
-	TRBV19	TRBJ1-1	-	TGTGCCAGTAGAGGGACAAAGACGAACACTGAAGCTTTCTTT	CASRGTKTNTEAFF
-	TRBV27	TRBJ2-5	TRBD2	TGTGCCAGCAGGCCCAGGGCGGGGGAAGAGACCCAGTACTTC	CASRPRAGEETQYF
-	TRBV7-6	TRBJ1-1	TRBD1	TGTGCCAGCAGCTTAGGGACAGGGATCGCTGAAGCTTTCTTT	CASSLGTGIAEAFF
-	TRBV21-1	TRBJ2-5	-	TGTGCCATCCTAGGACATCTAGTTCAAGAGACCCAGTACTTC	CAILGHLVQETQYF
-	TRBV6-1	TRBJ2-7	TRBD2	TGTGCCAGCAGTGAACTGGGACTAGTCGGTATAGACTACGAGCAGTACTTC	CASSELGLVGIDYEQYF
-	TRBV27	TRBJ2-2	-	TGTGCCAGCAGTTTAGGCCGGGTCGTCGGGGAGCTGTTTTTT	CASSLGRVVGELFF
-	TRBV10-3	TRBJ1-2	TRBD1	TGTGCCAGCTTCGGGACAGGTGGGATCTATGGCTACACCTTC	CASFGTGGIYGYTF
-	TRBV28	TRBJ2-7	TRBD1	TGTGCCACCACCACGACAGGGTTAAGTTACGAGCAGTACTTC	CATTTTGLSYEQYF
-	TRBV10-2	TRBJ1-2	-	TGCGCCAGCACCATTGGGGGGACCTGGGGCTACACCTTC	CASTIGGTWGYTF
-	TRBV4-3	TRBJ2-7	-	TGCGCCAGCAGCCAATCTCCGGACACGTCCTACGAGCAGTACTTC	CASSQSPDTSYEQYF
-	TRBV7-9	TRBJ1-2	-	TGTGCCAGCCGCGCGTGGGAGCGGGGGAATGGCTACACCTTC	CASRAWERGNGYTF